This T cell receptor (beta chain) was identified in a study of blood T cell repertoires in COVID-19. Study overall: Donors in the United States, Italy and Spain gave samples during acute or convalescent COVID-19. Sample material is recorded as cDNA or gDNA derived from T cells, B-cell-depleted T cells, or PBMCs.

V gave up 4 bases and J gave up 2 bases, with 10 bases separating them. Germline assignment: CDR1 LGHNA and CDR2 YNFKEQ. This CDR3 has 14 amino acids. Per the study methods: The authors estimated nucleated cell counts from reference gene primer amplification. Only in-frame clones appear in the TCRdb table, and some are missing; sequencing was by immunoSEQ multiplex PCR. D and trimming come from the DNA, and the V and J calls and clone size come from that table. The sample lists around 260,000 clones, around nine tenths occurring once. J is TRBJ2-3 and V is TRBV4-2; D is possibly TRBD2 (6 bases). The sequencing input was peripheral blood. The TCR originated in a man aged 35-49 years who had recovered from COVID-19. CDR3 sequence (DNA): TGTGCCAGCAGCCGGGACTCCACCACAGATACGCAGTATTTT. It is translated as CASSRDSTTDTQYF.